These T cell receptor beta chains were read from a single sample in a study of post-analysis software for immune sequencing data. TCRdb used MiXCR to reprocess the PCR reads, holding one entry per CDR3 protein. This table has about 800,000 distinct CDR3 sequences, around 27% appearing once. Source material: blood. These receptors came from a girl aged 10 to 17 with multiple sclerosis. Both conserved end residues are part of each CDR3. Each record gives: J gene, D gene, V gene, clone size, CDR3 DNA, CDR3 protein. A D gene is named only where the DNA matches it firmly. Some rows have no size entry. The others give once, few or many, or a class for an expanded clone.

J gene: TRBJ2-7
D gene: TRBD2
V gene: TRBV29-1
clone size: .
CDR3 DNA: TGCAGCGTTGCCGGGGGGGGCTTGGGGTACTTC
CDR3 protein: CSVAGGGLGYF

J gene: TRBJ1-2
D gene: .
V gene: TRBV4-1
clone size: .
CDR3 DNA: TGCGCCAGCAGCCAAGAAGGGGGGGCCGCTAACTATGGCTACACCTTC
CDR3 protein: CASSQEGGAANYGYTF

J gene: TRBJ1-3
D gene: TRBD1
V gene: TRBV28
clone size: .
CDR3 DNA: TGTGCCAGCTGCGACAGGGGCATCGGTTACACCATATATTTT
CDR3 protein: CASCDRGIGYTIYF

J gene: TRBJ2-5
D gene: .
V gene: TRBV6-5
clone size: few
CDR3 DNA: TGTGCCAGCAGTTACGGGGGTGAAAGGGGAAAAGAGACCCAGTACTTC
CDR3 protein: CASSYGGERGKETQYF

J gene: TRBJ2-5
D gene: TRBD2
V gene: TRBV13
clone size: few
CDR3 DNA: TGTGCCAGCAGCCCAACTAGCGGGGGCCCCGGAGAGACCCAGTACTTC
CDR3 protein: CASSPTSGGPGETQYF

J gene: TRBJ2-7
D gene: .
V gene: TRBV13
clone size: many
CDR3 DNA: TGTGCCAGCAGCGCCCAGGGTTACGAGCAGTACTTC
CDR3 protein: CASSAQGYEQYF

J gene: TRBJ2-1
D gene: TRBD1
V gene: TRBV5-1
clone size: few
CDR3 DNA: TGCGCCAGCAGCCCCCAGACAGGGGCCCCCGTAGATGAGCAGTTCTTC
CDR3 protein: CASSPQTGAPVDEQFF

J gene: TRBJ1-5
D gene: .
V gene: TRBV6-1
clone size: .
CDR3 DNA: TGTGCCAGCAGTTCGGGTGAAGATAGCAATCAGCCCCAGCATTTT
CDR3 protein: CASSSGEDSNQPQHF

J gene: TRBJ1-6
D gene: .
V gene: TRBV4-3
clone size: few
CDR3 DNA: TGCGCCAGCAGCCAAGGAGGGCTTGGGTATAATTCACCCCTCCACTTT
CDR3 protein: CASSQGGLGYNSPLHF

J gene: TRBJ1-6
D gene: .
V gene: TRBV28
clone size: few
CDR3 DNA: TGTGCCAGCAGTCCCCGGGAAGGGGCTTTGGATTCACCCCTCCACTTT
CDR3 protein: CASSPREGALDSPLHF

J gene: TRBJ1-1
D gene: .
V gene: TRBV9
clone size: .
CDR3 DNA: TGTGCCAGCAGTCCCATAACCTCCCCGGCGGAAGCTTTCTTT
CDR3 protein: CASSPITSPAEAFF

J gene: TRBJ2-6
D gene: .
V gene: TRBV5-1
clone size: .
CDR3 DNA: TGCGCCAGCAGCGTCTATGCGGGGACCGGGACACTGTCTGGGGCCAACGTCCTGACTTTC
CDR3 protein: CASSVYAGTGTLSGANVLTF

J gene: TRBJ2-2
D gene: TRBD2
V gene: TRBV9
clone size: .
CDR3 DNA: TGTGCCAGCAGCGTCGGACTAGCGAGCGGCCGGACCGGGGAGCTGTTTTTT
CDR3 protein: CASSVGLASGRTGELFF

J gene: TRBJ2-1
D gene: TRBD2
V gene: TRBV7-9
clone size: .
CDR3 DNA: TGTGCCAGCAGCTCGACTAGCGGGATCCTTACAAATGAGCAGTTCTTC
CDR3 protein: CASSSTSGILTNEQFF

J gene: TRBJ2-1
D gene: .
V gene: TRBV29-1
clone size: few
CDR3 DNA: TGCAGCGTTGAAGTGGCAGGGAGCTGGGGAGGGGGTGAGCAGTTCTTC
CDR3 protein: CSVEVAGSWGGGEQFF

J gene: TRBJ2-1
D gene: .
V gene: TRBV7-6
clone size: few
CDR3 DNA: TGTGCCAGCAGCGACACCTCGGATTGGGGGATCGGCGAGCAGTTCTTC
CDR3 protein: CASSDTSDWGIGEQFF

J gene: TRBJ2-6
D gene: TRBD2
V gene: TRBV7-6
clone size: .
CDR3 DNA: TGTGCCAGCAGCTCGCGGGCTAGCGGGAGGATGATTGGGGCCAACGTCCTGACTTTC
CDR3 protein: CASSSRASGRMIGANVLTF

J gene: TRBJ1-6
D gene: .
V gene: TRBV7-9
clone size: .
CDR3 DNA: TGTGCCAGCAGTGCCTCGGACCGGGAGTTTCCCCCCCACTTT
CDR3 protein: CASSASDREFPPHF

J gene: TRBJ2-1
D gene: .
V gene: TRBV27
clone size: .
CDR3 DNA: TGTGCCACCGAGGGGACTGCAGACAATGAGCAGTTCTTC
CDR3 protein: CATEGTADNEQFF

J gene: TRBJ1-1
D gene: .
V gene: TRBV6-6
clone size: few
CDR3 DNA: TGTGCCAGCAGTTATTTAGGGGGTTCGACGAACACTGAAGCTTTCTTT
CDR3 protein: CASSYLGGSTNTEAFF

J gene: TRBJ2-5
D gene: .
V gene: TRBV27
clone size: .
CDR3 DNA: TGTGCCAGCAGCCCCACCCCGAGAGGGGAGACCCAGTACTTC
CDR3 protein: CASSPTPRGETQYF

J gene: TRBJ1-6
D gene: TRBD1
V gene: TRBV5-1
clone size: many
CDR3 DNA: TGCGCCAGCAGCACCGGACAGGCTAATTCACCCCTCCACTTT
CDR3 protein: CASSTGQANSPLHF

J gene: TRBJ2-5
D gene: TRBD1
V gene: TRBV5-1
clone size: .
CDR3 DNA: TGCGCCAGCAGCGGCCGTCTAACAGGGGACGTATCCGAGACCCAGTACTTC
CDR3 protein: CASSGRLTGDVSETQYF

J gene: TRBJ1-6
D gene: .
V gene: TRBV6-2/TRBV6-3
clone size: few
CDR3 DNA: TGTGCCAGCAGGGGCCAACGAGCGAGCTCCTATAATTCACCCCTCCACTTT
CDR3 protein: CASRGQRASSYNSPLHF

J gene: TRBJ2-3
D gene: TRBD1
V gene: TRBV20-1
clone size: few
CDR3 DNA: TGCAGTGCCAACAGGGGTCCTAGCACAGATACGCAGTATTTT
CDR3 protein: CSANRGPSTDTQYF

J gene: TRBJ2-5
D gene: .
V gene: TRBV6-5
clone size: few
CDR3 DNA: TGTGCCAGCAGTGCCCCGACCTGGACCCAGTACTTC
CDR3 protein: CASSAPTWTQYF

J gene: TRBJ2-1
D gene: TRBD2
V gene: TRBV12-3/TRBV12-4
clone size: .
CDR3 DNA: TGTGCCAGCAGCCTTAGCGGGGGAGAGACCCAGTTCTTC
CDR3 protein: CASSLSGGETQFF

J gene: TRBJ2-1
D gene: .
V gene: TRBV4-3
clone size: .
CDR3 DNA: TGCGCCAGCAGCCAAGATTTAGGCACCCCCTACAATGAGCAGTTCTTC
CDR3 protein: CASSQDLGTPYNEQFF

J gene: TRBJ2-2
D gene: .
V gene: TRBV5-1
clone size: .
CDR3 DNA: TGCGCCAGCAGCTGGGTGACGACGACGAACACCGGGGAGCTGTTTTTT
CDR3 protein: CASSWVTTTNTGELFF

J gene: TRBJ2-3
D gene: .
V gene: TRBV6-4
clone size: many
CDR3 DNA: TGTGCCAGCAGTGAGGGACCCAGCACAGATACGCAGTATTTT
CDR3 protein: CASSEGPSTDTQYF

J gene: TRBJ2-7
D gene: .
V gene: TRBV20-1
clone size: .
CDR3 DNA: TGCAGTGTTAAGATTTCCTACGAGCAGTACTTC
CDR3 protein: CSVKISYEQYF

J gene: TRBJ2-1
D gene: TRBD2
V gene: TRBV10-3
clone size: .
CDR3 DNA: TGTGCCATCAGTGGTCTAGCGGGAGGCCCCTCGTACAATGGGCAGTTCTTC
CDR3 protein: CAISGLAGGPSYNGQFF

J gene: TRBJ2-7
D gene: .
V gene: TRBV9
clone size: many
CDR3 DNA: TGTGCCAGCAGCGTAGCTACTGGACATGCCTACGAGCAGTACTTC
CDR3 protein: CASSVATGHAYEQYF

J gene: TRBJ2-1
D gene: .
V gene: TRBV6-2/TRBV6-3
clone size: few
CDR3 DNA: TGTGCCAGCGCCGAGCGGGTTGGGAATGAGCAGTTCTTC
CDR3 protein: CASAERVGNEQFF

J gene: TRBJ1-2
D gene: .
V gene: TRBV20-1
clone size: many
CDR3 DNA: TGCAGTGCTAGAGATCCGGCCGGGCGCTATGGCTACACCTTC
CDR3 protein: CSARDPAGRYGYTF

J gene: TRBJ2-3
D gene: .
V gene: TRBV7-2
clone size: .
CDR3 DNA: TGTGCCAGCAGCTTATCTGGTGACACTACGCAGTATTTT
CDR3 protein: CASSLSGDTTQYF

J gene: TRBJ2-5
D gene: .
V gene: TRBV2
clone size: .
CDR3 DNA: TGTGCCAGCAGTCCCACAACCGCCGGCGGGGCGGGGTTTGGGGAGACCCAGTACTTC
CDR3 protein: CASSPTTAGGAGFGETQYF

J gene: TRBJ2-5
D gene: .
V gene: TRBV11-2
clone size: .
CDR3 DNA: TGTGCCAGCAGCTTGAGTTGGAGGGAGACCCAGTACTTC
CDR3 protein: CASSLSWRETQYF

J gene: TRBJ2-5
D gene: .
V gene: TRBV20-1
clone size: .
CDR3 DNA: TGCAGTGCACAAACACAGGGTTACCCAGAGACCCAGTACTTC
CDR3 protein: CSAQTQGYPETQYF

J gene: TRBJ2-3
D gene: .
V gene: TRBV11-1
clone size: many
CDR3 DNA: TGTGCCAGCAGCTTAAGGGGGGGGGCCGACACAGATACGCAGTATTTT
CDR3 protein: CASSLRGGADTDTQYF

J gene: TRBJ2-1
D gene: .
V gene: TRBV9
clone size: .
CDR3 DNA: TGTGCCAGCAGCCCGTCGGGACGACACAATGAGCAGTTCTTC
CDR3 protein: CASSPSGRHNEQFF

J gene: TRBJ2-1
D gene: .
V gene: TRBV20-1
clone size: few
CDR3 DNA: TGCAGTGCTTGGCGTCGCAATGAGCAGTTCTTC
CDR3 protein: CSAWRRNEQFF

J gene: TRBJ2-1
D gene: .
V gene: TRBV4-1
clone size: few
CDR3 DNA: TGCGCCAGCAGCCAAGTATCACCGGGGGACGGTAGTTTGTTCTTC
CDR3 protein: CASSQVSPGDGSLFF

J gene: TRBJ2-1
D gene: TRBD2
V gene: TRBV20-1
clone size: .
CDR3 DNA: TGCAGTGCCGACAGGAAACAGGGCTCTAGCGGGTTCCGGCAGTTCTTC
CDR3 protein: CSADRKQGSSGFRQFF

J gene: TRBJ1-5
D gene: TRBD1
V gene: TRBV7-2
clone size: .
CDR3 DNA: TGCGCCAGCAGCCAAGAATGGGACAGGGGACAGCCCCAGCATTTT
CDR3 protein: CASSQEWDRGQPQHF

J gene: TRBJ2-6
D gene: .
V gene: TRBV6-2/TRBV6-3
clone size: .
CDR3 DNA: TGTGCCAGCATGACCGCAGGACCTGGGGCCAACGTCCTGACTTTC
CDR3 protein: CASMTAGPGANVLTF